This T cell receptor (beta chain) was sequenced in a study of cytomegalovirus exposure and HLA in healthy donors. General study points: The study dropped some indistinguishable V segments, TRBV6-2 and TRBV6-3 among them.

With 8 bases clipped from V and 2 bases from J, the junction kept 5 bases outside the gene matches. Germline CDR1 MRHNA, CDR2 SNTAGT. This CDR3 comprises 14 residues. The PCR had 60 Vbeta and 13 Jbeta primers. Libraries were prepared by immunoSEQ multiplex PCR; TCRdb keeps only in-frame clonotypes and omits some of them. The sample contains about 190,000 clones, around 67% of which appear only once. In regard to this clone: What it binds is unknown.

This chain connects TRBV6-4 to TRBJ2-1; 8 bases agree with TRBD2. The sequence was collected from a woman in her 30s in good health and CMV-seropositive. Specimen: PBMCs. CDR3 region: CASAREGAYNEQFF. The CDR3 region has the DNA TGTGCCAGCGCCCGGGAGGGCGCCTACAATGAGCAGTTCTTC.